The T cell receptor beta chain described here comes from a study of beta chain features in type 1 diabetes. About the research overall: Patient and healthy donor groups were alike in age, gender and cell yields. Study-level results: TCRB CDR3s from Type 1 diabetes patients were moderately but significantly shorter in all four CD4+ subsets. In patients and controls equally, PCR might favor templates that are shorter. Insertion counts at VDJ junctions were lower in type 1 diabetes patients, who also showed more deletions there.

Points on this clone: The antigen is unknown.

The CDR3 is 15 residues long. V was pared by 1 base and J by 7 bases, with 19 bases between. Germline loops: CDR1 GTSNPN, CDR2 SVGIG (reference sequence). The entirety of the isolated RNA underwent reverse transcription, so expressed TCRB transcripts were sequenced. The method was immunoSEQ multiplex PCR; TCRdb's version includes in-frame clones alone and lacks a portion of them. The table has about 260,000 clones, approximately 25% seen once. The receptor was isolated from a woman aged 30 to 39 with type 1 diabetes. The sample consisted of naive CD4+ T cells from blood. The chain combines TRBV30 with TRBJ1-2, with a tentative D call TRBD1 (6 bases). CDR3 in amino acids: CAWSDPPRGARGYTF. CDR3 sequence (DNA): TGTGCCTGGAGTGACCCTCCGCGGGGGGCGCGTGGCTACACCTTC. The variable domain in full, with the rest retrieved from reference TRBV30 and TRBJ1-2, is SQTIHQWPATLVQPVGSPLSLECTVEGTSNPNLYWYRQAAGRGLQLLFYSVGIGQISSEVPQNLSASRPQDRQFILSSKKLLLSDSGFYLCAWSDPPRGARGYTFGSGTRLTVV.